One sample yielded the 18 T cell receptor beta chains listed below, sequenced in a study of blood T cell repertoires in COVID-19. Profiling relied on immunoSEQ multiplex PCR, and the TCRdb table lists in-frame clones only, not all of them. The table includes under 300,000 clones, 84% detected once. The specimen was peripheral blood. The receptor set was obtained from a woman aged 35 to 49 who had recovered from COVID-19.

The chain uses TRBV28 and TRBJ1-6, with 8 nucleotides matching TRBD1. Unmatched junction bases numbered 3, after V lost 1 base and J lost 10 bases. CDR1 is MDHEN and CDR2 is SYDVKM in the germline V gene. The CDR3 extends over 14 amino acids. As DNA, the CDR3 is TGTGCCAGCAGTTTATCACAGGGGGGATCACCCCTCCACTTT. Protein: CASSLSQGGSPLHF.

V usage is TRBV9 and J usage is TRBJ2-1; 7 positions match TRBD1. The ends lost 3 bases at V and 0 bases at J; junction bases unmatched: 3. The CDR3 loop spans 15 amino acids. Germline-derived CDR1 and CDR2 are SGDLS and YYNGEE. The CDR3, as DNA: TGTGCCAGCAGCGGCCGGGACAGCTCCTACAATGAGCAGTTCTTC. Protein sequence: CASSGRDSSYNEQFF.

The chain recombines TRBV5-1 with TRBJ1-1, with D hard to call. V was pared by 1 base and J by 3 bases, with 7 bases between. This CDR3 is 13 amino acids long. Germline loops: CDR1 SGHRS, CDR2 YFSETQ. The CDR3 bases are TGCGCCAGCAGCTTGAAGTTAGACACTGAAGCTTTCTTT. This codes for CASSLKLDTEAFF.

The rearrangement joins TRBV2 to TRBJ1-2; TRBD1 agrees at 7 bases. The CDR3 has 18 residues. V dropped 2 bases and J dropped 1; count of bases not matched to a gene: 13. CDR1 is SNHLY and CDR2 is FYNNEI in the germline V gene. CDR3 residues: CASSENRDRRRINYGYTF. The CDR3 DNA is TGTGCCAGCAGTGAAAACCGGGACAGAAGGCGTATTAACTATGGCTACACCTTC.

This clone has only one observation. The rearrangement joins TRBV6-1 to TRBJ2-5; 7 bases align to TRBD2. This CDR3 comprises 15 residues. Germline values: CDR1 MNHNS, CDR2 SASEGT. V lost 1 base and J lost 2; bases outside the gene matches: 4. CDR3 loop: CASSEVGGTQETQYF. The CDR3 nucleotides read TGTGCCAGCAGTGAAGTCGGGGGGACGCAAGAGACCCAGTACTTC.

DNA of the CDR3: TGTGCCAGCAGCCTAGGGGGTTTCCCGGCTACGCAGTATTTT. Encoded protein: CASSLGGFPATQYF. The rearrangement joins TRBV2 to TRBJ2-3; maybe TRBD1 (6 bases). The germline CDR1 and CDR2 sequences are SNHLY and FYNNEI. This CDR3 contains 14 residues. The V gene lost 6 bases and the J gene lost 8 bases, with 18 bases spanning the gap.

CDR3 amino acids: CAWSAPQRTRQETQYF. CDR3 nucleotide sequence: TGTGCCTGGAGTGCCCCCCAGCGGACTAGGCAAGAGACCCAGTACTTC. The chain links TRBV30 to TRBJ2-5; 7 bases match TRBD2. Germline V gene data show CDR1 as GTSNPN and CDR2 as SVGIG (reference sequence). With V trimmed by 1 base and J by 2 bases, 10 bases remained unmatched. CDR3 length equals 16 residues.

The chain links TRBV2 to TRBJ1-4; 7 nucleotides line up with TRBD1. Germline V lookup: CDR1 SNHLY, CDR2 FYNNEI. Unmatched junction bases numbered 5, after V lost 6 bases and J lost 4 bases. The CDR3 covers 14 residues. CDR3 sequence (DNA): TGTGCCAGCAGCCCGGACAGGATTAATGAAAAACTGTTTTTT. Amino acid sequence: CASSPDRINEKLFF. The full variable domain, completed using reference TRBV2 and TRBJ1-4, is EPEVTQTPSHQVTQMGQEVILRCVPISNHLYFYWYRQILGQKVEFLVSFYNNEISEKSEIFDDQFSVERPDGSNFTLKIRSTKLEDSAMYFCASSPDRINEKLFFGSGTQLSVL.

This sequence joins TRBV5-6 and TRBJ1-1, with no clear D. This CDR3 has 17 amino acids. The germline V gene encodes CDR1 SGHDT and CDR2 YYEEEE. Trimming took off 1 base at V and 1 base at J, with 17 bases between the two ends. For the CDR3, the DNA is TGTGCCAGCAGCTTGTATGGTGTGGTGGAGGGGAACACTGAAGCTTTCTTT. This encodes CASSLYGVVEGNTEAFF.

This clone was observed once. CDR3 protein: CASSPGGGLAGRLAKNIQYF. The DNA for the CDR3 is TGTGCCAGCAGCCCGGGGGGTGGACTAGCGGGGCGGTTAGCCAAAAACATTCAGTACTTC. The chain couples TRBV4-2 to TRBJ2-4; 12 positions match TRBD2. V lost 4 bases and J lost 0; bases outside the gene matches: 13. Germline CDR1 is LGHNA and CDR2 is YNFKEQ. CDR3 size: 20 residues.

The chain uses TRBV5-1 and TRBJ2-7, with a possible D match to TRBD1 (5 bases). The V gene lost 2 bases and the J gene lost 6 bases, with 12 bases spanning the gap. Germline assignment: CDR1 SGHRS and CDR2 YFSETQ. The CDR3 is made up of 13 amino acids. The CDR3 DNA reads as TGCGCCAGCAGCTTCGAGGCAAGGGGCGAGCAGTACTTC. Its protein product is CASSFEARGEQYF.

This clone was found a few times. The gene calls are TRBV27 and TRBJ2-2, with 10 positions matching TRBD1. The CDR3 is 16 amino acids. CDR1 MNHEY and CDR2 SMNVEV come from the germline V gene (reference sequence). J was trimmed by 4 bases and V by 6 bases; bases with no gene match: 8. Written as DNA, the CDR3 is TGTGCCAGCAGGGGGACAGGGACAGGGGCCACCGGGGAGCTGTTTTTT. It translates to CASRGTGTGATGELFF.

The CDR3 region is CASSLQGQGADTQYF. The CDR3 coding sequence is TGCGCCAGCAGCTTGCAGGGACAGGGGGCAGATACGCAGTATTTT. This sequence joins TRBV5-1 and TRBJ2-3; 11 nucleotides line up with TRBD1. Looked up from germline, CDR1 is SGHRS and CDR2 is YFSETQ. This CDR3 is built from 15 residues. V gave up 1 base and J gave up 4 bases; unmatched junction bases: 2.

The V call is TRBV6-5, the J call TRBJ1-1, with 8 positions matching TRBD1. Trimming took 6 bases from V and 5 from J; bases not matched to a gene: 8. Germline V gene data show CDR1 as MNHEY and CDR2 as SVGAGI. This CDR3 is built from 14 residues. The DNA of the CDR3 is TGTGCCAGCAGCGCACAGGGGGTAGGAACTGAAGCTTTCTTT. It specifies CASSAQGVGTEAFF.

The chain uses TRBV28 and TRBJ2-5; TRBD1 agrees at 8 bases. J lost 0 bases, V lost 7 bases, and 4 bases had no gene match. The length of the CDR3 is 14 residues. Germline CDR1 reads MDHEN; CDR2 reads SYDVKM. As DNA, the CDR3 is TGTGCCAGCACTCGGACAGGGAACCAAGAGACCCAGTACTTC. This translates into CASTRTGNQETQYF.

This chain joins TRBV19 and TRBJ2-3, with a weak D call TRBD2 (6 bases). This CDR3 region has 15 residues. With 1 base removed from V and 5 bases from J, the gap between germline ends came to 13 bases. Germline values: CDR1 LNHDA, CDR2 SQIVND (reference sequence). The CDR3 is CASSIGGLSGDTQYF. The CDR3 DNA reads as TGTGCCAGTAGTATAGGGGGACTGAGTGGAGATACGCAGTATTTT.

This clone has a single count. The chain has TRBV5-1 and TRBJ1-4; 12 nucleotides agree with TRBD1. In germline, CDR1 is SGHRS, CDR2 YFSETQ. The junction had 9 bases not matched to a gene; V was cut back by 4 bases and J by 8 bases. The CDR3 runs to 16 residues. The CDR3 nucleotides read TGCGCCAGCAGCCGGGACAGGGGGCGCCTGGGGGAAAAACTGTTTTTT. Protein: CASSRDRGRLGEKLFF.

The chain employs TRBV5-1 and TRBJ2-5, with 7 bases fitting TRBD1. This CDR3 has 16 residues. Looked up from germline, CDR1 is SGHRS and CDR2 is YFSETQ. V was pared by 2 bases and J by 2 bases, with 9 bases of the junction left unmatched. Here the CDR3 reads CASSFTGVRGQETQYF. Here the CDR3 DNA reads TGCGCCAGCAGCTTCACAGGGGTCAGAGGGCAAGAGACCCAGTACTTC.